Each of the 14 T cell receptor beta chains below was sequenced from the same sample in a study of metastatic and nonmetastatic thyroid tumors. TCRdb re-clonotyped the PCR reads via MiXCR. The sample carries more than 15,000 clones, just over 30% recorded once. Before thyroid surgery, none of the patients had received any treatment. Sequencing was carried out using blood. These receptor sequences come from a female donor with papillary thyroid cancer or a benign thyroid nodule (not recorded which). Some clones in this sample may be carry-over from other donors' samples.

The chain employs TRBV27 and TRBJ2-3; 8 bases fit TRBD2. The junction had 13 bases not matched to a gene; V was cut back by 5 bases and J by 6 bases. Germline CDR1 is MNHEY and CDR2 is SMNVEV (reference sequence). The CDR3 spans 16 residues. The CDR3 here is CASSHRGSGVGDTQYF. The CDR3 DNA sequence: TGTGCCAGCAGTCACCGGGGTAGCGGGGTAGGGGATACGCAGTATTTT.

The chain recombines TRBV11-2 with TRBJ2-2; D gene ambiguous. Trimming shortened V by 0 bases and J by 3 bases, and 17 bases separated the two germline ends. This CDR3 contains 18 residues. Looked up from germline, CDR1 is SGHAT and CDR2 is FQNNGV. CDR3 coding DNA: TGTGCCAGCAGCTTAGATCATAAGGGAATAAAATACACCGGGGAGCTGTTTTTT. This codes for CASSLDHKGIKYTGELFF.

This clone is medium-sized by share. The chain combines TRBV6-4 with TRBJ2-2; TRBD1 matches at 8 bases. The CDR3 is 16 amino acids. Trimming removed 1 base from V and 4 bases from J; junction bases left unmatched: 5. Germline loops: CDR1 MRHNA, CDR2 SNTAGT. The CDR3 coding sequence is TGTGCCAGCAGTGACTTGGCAGGGGGCGGCACCGGGGAGCTGTTTTTT. Amino acids: CASSDLAGGGTGELFF.

In its sample, this clone was seen many times. This may come from a read error, since a much larger clone is one base off. This CDR3 is also generated by other DNA sequences in the sample. This chain joins TRBV2 and TRBJ2-5; no clear D gene. The germline V gene encodes CDR1 SNHLY and CDR2 FYNNEI. This CDR3 has 13 amino acids. V dropped 7 bases and J dropped 5 bases, with 14 bases sitting between them. As DNA, the CDR3 is TGTGCCAGCAAGGTGGCATTGGGGGAGACCCAGTACTTC. Amino acids: CASKVALGETQYF.

By its share, this clone is medium-sized. The chain employs TRBV7-8 and TRBJ1-1, with a weak D call TRBD1 (5 bases). Germline CDR1 is SGHVS and CDR2 is FQNEAQ. The CDR3 covers 15 residues. V was trimmed by 0 bases and J by 5 bases, leaving 13 bases between them. CDR3 loop: CASSLANRLGTEAFF. CDR3 coding DNA: TGTGCCAGCAGCTTAGCGAACAGGCTGGGGACTGAAGCTTTCTTT.

This clone was seen at least ten times. This sequence joins TRBV20-1 and TRBJ1-1, with D possibly being TRBD1 (6 bases). CDR3 length: 14 amino acids. Germline CDR1 reads DFQATT; CDR2 reads SNEGSKA (reference sequence). Trimming pared 6 bases from V and 1 base from J, leaving 15 bases between. The CDR3 is CSAHGQLWNTEAFF. The CDR3 bases are TGCAGTGCCCATGGACAGCTATGGAACACTGAAGCTTTCTTT.

The rearrangement links TRBV7-3 to TRBJ2-3; no clear D gene. Between the trimmed V and J ends, which lost 3 bases and 6 bases, there was a span of 13 bases. CDR1 and CDR2 from the germline V gene are SGHTA and FQGTGA. CDR3 length: 14 amino acids. Here the CDR3 reads CASSFGDNSDTQYF. The CDR3 bases are TGTGCCAGCAGCTTCGGTGACAACTCGGATACGCAGTATTTT.

In this sample, this clone is medium-sized. This sequence joins TRBV10-2 and TRBJ1-6; a weak D match, TRBD1 (5 bases). Trimming pared 1 base from V and 7 bases from J, leaving 20 bases between. This CDR3 region has 18 residues. Germline V gene sequence: CDR1 WSHSY, CDR2 SAAADI. The CDR3 loop reads CASSELRAGAGKNSPLHF. CDR3 nucleotide sequence: TGCGCCAGCAGTGAGTTGCGTGCGGGTGCAGGGAAGAATTCACCCCTCCACTTT.

V is TRBV5-1 and J is TRBJ1-5, with 10 bases matching TRBD1. CDR1 and CDR2 (germline): SGHRS, YFSETQ. V lost 2 bases, J lost 5 bases, and 7 bases stayed unmatched. There are 16 residues in the CDR3. The CDR3 DNA is TGCGCCAGCAGCTTAATGGGGACAGGGGTTTATCAGCCCCAGCATTTT. Its translation is CASSLMGTGVYQPQHF.

To note about this clone: Sequence at one end of the junction differs from germline and may be a read error. This chain uses TRBV6-2 or TRBV6-3 with TRBJ1-6; D gene uncertain. CDR1 and CDR2 from the germline V gene are MNHEY and SVGEGT. CDR3 length equals 18 residues. The CDR3 sequence is CARSMYYSSITYYSPLHF. CDR3 in DNA: TGTGCCAGGAGTATGTACTACTCCTCGATCACCTATTATTCACCCCTCCACTTT.

The genes are TRBV6-1 and TRBJ2-1; perhaps TRBD2 as D (5 bases). This CDR3 spans 15 amino acids. Between the trimmed V and J ends, which lost 6 bases and 0 bases, there was a span of 12 bases. Germline V gene data show CDR1 as MNHNS and CDR2 as SASEGT. In nucleotides, the CDR3 is TGTGCCAGCAGCCCGAGCGGTGGCTCCTACAATGAGCAGTTCTTC. It specifies CASSPSGGSYNEQFF.

This clone counts as medium-sized. The rearrangement joins TRBV28 to TRBJ1-5; D may be TRBD1 (5 bases). The germline gives CDR1 MDHEN, CDR2 SYDVKM. The CDR3 is made up of 14 amino acids. Trimming took off 5 bases at V and 12 bases at J, with 20 bases between the two ends. The CDR3 sequence: CASSRQGVTQIQHF. The CDR3 DNA reads TGTGCCAGCAGTCGCCAGGGTGTAACCCAAATCCAGCATTTT.

The chain links TRBV11-2 to TRBJ2-7; a possible D gene is TRBD1 (5 bases). The germline V gene has CDR1 SGHAT and CDR2 FQNNGV. The V gene lost 2 bases and the J gene lost 9 bases, with 20 bases spanning the gap. This CDR3 is 15 amino acids long. The CDR3 bases are TGTGCCAGCAGCTTACGAACACAGGCTGAAAAAGGGCAGTACTTC. This translates into CASSLRTQAEKGQYF.

Concerning this clone: This may be a read error: a much more frequent sequence differs by one nucleotide. This chain connects TRBV5-1 to TRBJ2-5; 8 bases map to TRBD1. This CDR3 contains 16 residues. Germline V gives CDR1 SGHRS, CDR2 YFSETQ. The ends lost 1 base at V and 5 bases at J; junction bases unmatched: 10. The CDR3 sequence is CASSLCSRGLRETQYF. The DNA of the CDR3 is TGCGCCAGCAGCTTGTGTAGCAGGGGGCTACGGGAGACCCAGTACTTC.